This T cell receptor beta chain appears in the sequencing data of a study of a mutant IDH1 vaccine in newly diagnosed glioma. Using immunoSEQ multiplex PCR, the repertoire was profiled, and TCRdb retains in-frame clones only, with some absent. This sample carries roughly 39,000 clones, 75% to 90% of them seen once, and the ten largest clones take approximately 1.7%. This clone has just a few counts. Antigen unknown. Time point given: week 5, during vaccination. Every vaccination contained 300 ug of the mutant IDH1 20-mer peptide and was paired with topical imiquimod. The sequence derives from a man between 40 and 49 years old with glioma. Sequenced here: PBMCs, sampled from a glioma patient whose treatment included an IDH1 peptide vaccine.

The CDR3 DNA follows: TGTGCCAGCAGCTTAGCTAGCGGGCCCTCCGGCGGGGAGCTGTTTTTT. Translating gives CASSLASGPSGGELFF. V usage is TRBV7-2 and J usage is TRBJ2-2; 7 bases line up with TRBD2. The J segment lost 7 bases and the V segment lost 0 bases, leaving 8 bases of the junction unmatched. Germline CDR1 reads SGHTA; CDR2 reads FQGNSA. The CDR3 length is 16 residues. The variable domain in full, with the rest retrieved from reference TRBV7-2 and TRBJ2-2, is GAGVSQSPSNKVTEKGKDVELRCDPISGHTALYWYRQSLGQGLEFLIYFQGNSAPDKSGLPSDRFSAERTGGSVSTLTIQRTQQEDSAVYLCASSLASGPSGGELFFGEGSRLTVL.